This record concerns one T cell receptor beta chain sequence. The CDR3 extends over 17 amino acids. Germline CDR1 KGHSH, CDR2 LQKENI. J gave up 5 bases and V 3 bases, and 9 bases lay outside the gene matches. In the original processing: Amplifying reference gene primers gave estimates of nucleated cell counts. The data were produced by immunoSEQ multiplex PCR, yet TCRdb's version contains in-frame clones alone and is incomplete. V, J and clone size are taken as reported in that table, and D and trimming were inferred from the DNA itself. The table records fewer than 300,000 clones, 85% of them present only once. The data were taken from a study of blood T cell repertoires in COVID-19. Turning to the study itself: The United States, Italy and Spain provided the acute and convalescent COVID-19 samples.

The source material was peripheral blood. The chain recombines TRBV18 with TRBJ2-2; 10 bases line up with TRBD2. The receptor comes from a human donor in a cohort sampled during active COVID-19. The CDR3 sequence is CASSPAASGSVTGELFF. CDR3 sequence (DNA): TGTGCCAGCTCACCGGCGGCTAGCGGGAGTGTGACCGGGGAGCTGTTTTTT.